The 19 T cell receptor beta chains presented below share a single source sample, sequenced in a study of T cell repertoires in cytomegalovirus infection (dated by TCRdb to about 2019). Instrument used: Illumina HiSeq 1500. TCRdb reworked the public reads: Q25 trimming with fastp, MiXCR clone assembly, productive beta chains retained. Under each unique CDR3 protein, matching rows form one entry showing the most common genes and DNA. This sample has more than 150,000 distinct CDR3 sequences in its table, and approximately 17% of those were observed once. The ten largest clones add up to 15% to 20% of the sample. The sample comprised CD8+ T cells from PBMCs. The receptor set was obtained from a human donor in good health (CMV status not recorded). Some clones in this sample may be carry-over from other donors' samples.

The CDR3 loop reads CASSPRFEQYF. The CDR3 bases are TGTGCCAGCAGTCCCAGGTTCGAGCAGTACTTC. V is TRBV12-3 or TRBV12-4 and J is TRBJ2-7; D is unresolved. This CDR3 has 11 residues. With 5 bases removed from V and 6 bases from J, the gap between germline ends came to 8 bases.

The chain combines TRBV7-6 with TRBJ2-7; weak D call: TRBD1 (5 bases). The germline CDR1 and CDR2 sequences are SGHVS and FNYEAQ. The CDR3 loop spans 12 amino acids. The V end lost 5 bases, the J end lost 6 bases, and 11 bases lay between the germline ends. The CDR3, as DNA: TGTGCCAGCAGCGAGCAGGGTGGCGAGCAGTACTTC. Protein product: CASSEQGGEQYF.

This clonotype has more than one count but fewer than ten. The rearrangement uses TRBV12-3 or TRBV12-4 and TRBJ1-2, with D maybe TRBD1 (6 bases). The CDR3 consists of 14 residues. Trimming left V 4 bases short and J 4 bases short, with 13 bases between. The CDR3 here is CASSSDRTPYGYTF. DNA for the CDR3: TGTGCCAGCAGTTCCGACAGGACCCCCTATGGCTACACCTTC.

The chain has TRBV7-3 and TRBJ1-1, with D possibly matching TRBD1 (6 bases). Germline V gene data show CDR1 as SGHTA and CDR2 as FQGTGA. V was shortened by 3 bases and J by 3 bases, with 8 bases between the two germline ends. The CDR3 extends over 13 amino acids. CDR3 amino acids: CASSLDRYTEAFF. The DNA for the CDR3 is TGTGCCAGCAGCTTGGACAGATACACTGAAGCTTTCTTT.

The chain has TRBV5-1 and TRBJ2-7, with 8 bases aligning to TRBD2. J lost 0 bases, V lost 5 bases, and 7 bases had no gene match. The CDR3 covers 15 residues. Germline CDR1 SGHRS, CDR2 YFSETQ. The CDR3 DNA reads TGCGCCAGCAGACCCCACAGCGGGAGCTCCTACGAGCAGTACTTC. Protein sequence: CASRPHSGSSYEQYF.

The chain recombines TRBV6-6 with TRBJ2-1, with no clear D. Germline V gene lookup returns CDR1 MNHNY and CDR2 SVGAGI (reference sequence). The CDR3 consists of 14 residues. V lost 10 bases, J lost 5 bases, and 18 bases lay in between. Here the CDR3 reads CATRYGPPNNEQFF. In DNA form, the CDR3 reads TGTGCCACCCGATACGGCCCTCCCAACAATGAGCAGTTCTTC.

J is TRBJ2-5 and V is TRBV12-3 or TRBV12-4; TRBD1 or TRBD2 may be the D gene (6 bases each). The V gene lost 2 bases and the J gene lost 4 bases, with 11 bases spanning the gap. The CDR3 runs to 14 residues. The CDR3 spells CASSLSEGGETQYF. DNA for the CDR3: TGTGCCAGCAGTTTATCGGAGGGGGGAGAGACCCAGTACTTC.

DNA of the CDR3: TGTGCCTGCACAGGGGTTGATGGCTACACCTTC. Translated, it gives CACTGVDGYTF. The rearrangement uses TRBV2 and TRBJ1-2, with 7 bases identical to TRBD1. This CDR3 contains 11 residues. Germline lookup yields CDR1 SNHLY and CDR2 FYNNEI. V trimming: 11 bases; J trimming: 6 bases; junction bases outside the gene matches: 6.

This clonotype has more than one count but fewer than ten. The chain uses TRBV7-2 and TRBJ1-1, with a tentative D call TRBD1 (6 bases). The CDR3 has 15 amino acids. V lost 6 bases and J lost 4, with 18 bases in between. Germline V gene data show CDR1 as SGHTA and CDR2 as FQGNSA. CDR3 sequence (DNA): TGTGCCAGCAGAATAAGGGGGGGTGTTGGCACTGAAGCTTTCTTT. Translation: CASRIRGGVGTEAFF.

Only a few counts were recorded for this clonotype. The chain is built from TRBV20-1 and TRBJ2-7; 7 bases are a match to TRBD2. Germline V gene data show CDR1 as DFQATT and CDR2 as SNEGSKA (reference sequence). The V and J ends lost 2 bases and 5 bases, in that order; junction bases with no gene match: 9. This CDR3 region has 14 residues. In nucleotides, the CDR3 is TGCAGTGCTAGATTTGGGGCGGGAGTCCACGAGCAGTACTTC. This codes for CSARFGAGVHEQYF.

V is TRBV6-2 or TRBV6-3 and J is TRBJ1-5, with D possibly matching TRBD1 (5 bases). V dropped 6 bases and J dropped 4 bases, with 16 bases sitting between them. CDR1 is MNHEY and CDR2 is SVGEGT in the germline V gene. The length of the CDR3 is 15 residues. Here the CDR3 reads CASRTFQEGNQPQHF. The CDR3 DNA is TGTGCCAGCAGGACCTTCCAGGAGGGGAATCAGCCCCAGCATTTT.

Only a few counts were recorded for this clonotype. This chain uses TRBV7-9 with TRBJ2-2; D is tentatively TRBD1 or TRBD2 (5 bases each). Trimming removed 7 bases at V and 2 bases at J, with 14 bases between. The CDR3 contains 15 residues. In germline, CDR1 is SEHNR, CDR2 FQNEAQ (reference sequence). CDR3 sequence reads: CASIPPGPNTGELFF. As DNA, the CDR3 is TGTGCCAGCATTCCTCCGGGGCCTAACACCGGGGAGCTGTTTTTT.

The gene calls are TRBV11-2 and TRBJ2-3; D not resolved. CDR1 and CDR2 (germline): SGHAT, FQNNGV. V lost 1 base, J lost 2 bases, and 10 bases lay in between. The CDR3 is 15 amino acids. CDR3 sequence: CASSLGPGYTDTQYF. In DNA form, the CDR3 reads TGTGCCAGCAGCTTAGGGCCGGGCTACACAGATACGCAGTATTTT. Looking up the rest from reference TRBV11-2 and TRBJ2-3 gives the full variable domain: EAGVAQSPRYKIIEKRQSVAFWCNPISGHATLYWYQQILGQGPKLLIQFQNNGVVDDSQLPKDRFSAERLKGVDSTLKIQPAKLEDSAVYLCASSLGPGYTDTQYFGPGTRLTVL.

This clonotype occurred a few times. The rearrangement uses TRBV29-1 and TRBJ2-7; D is ambiguous. CDR1 is SQVTM and CDR2 is ANQGSEA in the germline V gene. V lost 0 bases and J lost 7, with 13 bases in between. The CDR3 runs to 13 residues. Here the CDR3 reads CSVEEGVQKEQYF. The DNA of the CDR3 is TGCAGCGTTGAAGAAGGAGTCCAGAAGGAGCAGTACTTC.

The CDR3 DNA reads as TGTGCCAGCAGTGATGACGACAGGTCCTATACGCAGTATTTT. It is translated as CASSDDDRSYTQYF. This chain links TRBV6-5 with TRBJ2-3, with D perhaps TRBD1 (6 bases). CDR3 size: 14 residues. V lost 5 bases, J lost 7 bases, and 16 bases lay in between. Germline V lookup: CDR1 MNHEY, CDR2 SVGAGI.

This clonotype was counted a few times. The chain employs TRBV15 and TRBJ1-1; D perhaps matches TRBD1 (5 bases). Germline lookup yields CDR1 LNHNV and CDR2 YYDKDF (reference sequence). The germline V and J ends were trimmed by 6 bases and 4 bases, with 15 bases remaining between them. This CDR3 region has 14 residues. The CDR3 is CATRTDGGGTEAFF. CDR3 sequence (DNA): TGTGCCACCAGAACCGATGGGGGAGGCACTGAAGCTTTCTTT.

This clonotype was picked up many times. The CDR3 DNA sequence: TGTGCCAGCAGAGGAGGGAGCAATCAGCCCCAGCATTTT. It is translated as CASRGGSNQPQHF. This rearrangement joins TRBV7-2 to TRBJ1-5; D gene unclear. The V end was cut by 6 bases, the J end by 1 base, with 7 bases between. From germline, CDR1 is SGHTA and CDR2 FQGNSA. CDR3 length equals 13 residues.

The V gene is TRBV28, the J gene TRBJ1-1, with 12 nucleotides matching TRBD1. The V gene's germline CDR1 is MDHEN and CDR2 SYDVKM. The CDR3 runs to 16 residues. After removal of 3 bases from V and 1 base from J, the junction contained 3 bases not matched to a gene. In DNA, the CDR3 is TGTGCCAGCAGTTTCCTGGGACAGGGGGCGAACACTGAAGCTTTCTTT. Residues: CASSFLGQGANTEAFF.

Only a few counts were recorded for this clonotype. The CDR3 sequence: CASSFIRTGSYNEQFF. The CDR3 DNA reads TGTGCCAGCAGCTTCATCCGTACGGGATCGTACAATGAGCAGTTCTTC. The chain recombines TRBV7-9 with TRBJ2-1, with D maybe TRBD2 (5 bases). CDR3 length equals 16 residues. Germline CDR1 and CDR2: SEHNR and FQNEAQ (reference sequence). With 3 bases removed from V and 4 bases from J, the gap between germline ends came to 16 bases.